The 25 T cell receptor beta chains in this list originate from one sample, sequenced in a study of T cell repertoires in cytomegalovirus infection. Their specific antigens are unknown. Each CDR3 protein is one row after TCRdb ran MiXCR on the reads. The table includes about 920,000 distinct CDR3 sequences, roughly 31% detected once. The sample in question was cultured CD8+ T cells from PBMCs, obtained from culture after CMV antigen stimulation. These TCRs come from a human donor in good health (CMV status not recorded). Some clones in this sample may be carry-over from other donors' samples.

The chain couples TRBV6-5 to TRBJ1-1; 9 bases are a match to TRBD1. The length of the CDR3 is 16 residues. Losses at the gene ends were 4 bases for V and 0 bases for J; bases not matched to a gene: 6. Germline V CDR1 and CDR2: MNHEY, SVGAGI. DNA of the CDR3: TGTGCCAGCAGTTCCGGGACAGGGAGGGTGAACACTGAAGCTTTCTTT. The encoded protein is CASSSGTGRVNTEAFF.

This clonotype showed up many times. V and J are TRBV7-2 and TRBJ2-7, with D perhaps TRBD1 or TRBD2 (5 bases each). The CDR3 sequence is 16 residues long. The germline V gene encodes CDR1 SGHTA and CDR2 FQGNSA. Trimming stripped 1 base from V and 5 bases from J, with 18 bases between. The CDR3 region is CASSLVPRQGAHEQYV. In DNA form, the CDR3 reads TGTGCCAGCAGCTTAGTCCCGCGGCAGGGAGCCCACGAGCAGTACGTC.

This chain connects TRBV18 to TRBJ1-6; possible D gene TRBD1, 5 bases. Trimming took 3 bases from V and 8 from J, leaving 17 bases between them. Germline loops: CDR1 KGHSH, CDR2 LQKENI. The CDR3 extends over 16 amino acids. Here the CDR3 reads CASSPPTGTHDSPLHF. DNA of the CDR3: TGTGCCAGCTCACCGCCTACCGGGACGCATGATTCACCCCTCCACTTT.

This clonotype was observed a handful of times. The gene calls are TRBV6-2 or TRBV6-3 and TRBJ1-5; perhaps TRBD1 as D (6 bases). V lost 6 bases and J lost 8, with 20 bases in between. This CDR3 has 15 residues. Germline V gene lookup returns CDR1 MNHEY and CDR2 SVGEGT. CDR3: CASSGQISSSEPQHF. In nucleotides, the CDR3 is TGTGCCAGCAGCGGACAGATCAGCTCTAGTGAGCCCCAGCATTTT.

A few counts support this clonotype. The rearrangement links TRBV13 to TRBJ2-7; D is undetermined. CDR1 and CDR2 (germline): PRHDT, FYEKMQ (reference sequence). Trimming cost V 5 bases and J 0 bases, with 11 bases left between them. The CDR3 covers 14 residues. The CDR3 sequence: CASSHTKGSYEQYF. Here the CDR3 DNA reads TGTGCCAGCAGCCATACCAAGGGCTCCTACGAGCAGTACTTC.

The chain recombines TRBV10-3 with TRBJ2-5; 10 bases line up with TRBD2. Looked up from germline, CDR1 is ENHRY and CDR2 is SYGVKD. This CDR3 contains 13 residues. V was pared by 10 bases and J by 5 bases, with 7 bases of the junction left unmatched. The CDR3 loop is CATQRGGRETQYF. The CDR3 region has the DNA TGTGCCACCCAGCGGGGGGGCCGGGAGACCCAGTACTTC.

The chain employs TRBV14 and TRBJ2-6, with 7 bases that match TRBD1. Losses at the gene ends were 3 bases for V and 0 bases for J; bases not matched to a gene: 11. The CDR3 is made up of 19 amino acids. CDR1 is SGHDN, CDR2 FVKESK, per germline. This CDR3 reads CASSQVSGTVFSGANVLTF. CDR3 coding DNA: TGTGCCAGCAGCCAGGTTTCCGGGACAGTCTTCTCTGGGGCCAACGTCCTGACTTTC.

The chain links TRBV18 to TRBJ2-2, with a possible D match to TRBD2 (6 bases). Germline CDR1 KGHSH, CDR2 LQKENI. The CDR3 has 16 residues. The ends were cut back, 1 base at V and 1 base at J, with 10 bases in the middle. CDR3 in DNA: TGTGCCAGCTCACCACGCTGGAGGGAGAACACCGGGGAGCTGTTTTTT. Residues: CASSPRWRENTGELFF.

There are a few counts of this clonotype. The rearrangement uses TRBV7-6 and TRBJ2-1; D is unclear. CDR1 and CDR2 from the germline V gene are SGHVS and FNYEAQ. This CDR3 is 15 amino acids long. V gave up 8 bases and J gave up 10 bases, with 24 bases separating them. DNA for the CDR3: TGTGCCAGCGGCCCTTTCCCCTCGGCGTTCAGAGAGCAGTTCTTC. Protein product: CASGPFPSAFREQFF.

DNA for the CDR3: TGTGCCAGTAGTCCACAGCCTATGGGGGATTACAATGAGCAGTTCTTC. Amino acids: CASSPQPMGDYNEQFF. The chain has TRBV19 and TRBJ2-1; tentatively, D is TRBD1 or TRBD2 (5 bases each). Trimming removed 5 bases from V and 4 bases from J, with 18 bases in between. Per germline, CDR1 LNHDA and CDR2 SQIVND (reference sequence). CDR3 length: 16 amino acids.

In this sample, this clonotype turned up a few times. The V gene is TRBV5-6, the J gene TRBJ1-5; D possibly corresponds to TRBD1 (6 bases). Germline values: CDR1 SGHDT, CDR2 YYEEEE. The CDR3 is 15 amino acids. V was pared by 2 bases and J by 5 bases, with 14 bases between. The CDR3 DNA reads as TGTGCCAGCAGCTTCAAGGGGGAACTTTATCAGCCCCAGCATTTT. Residues: CASSFKGELYQPQHF.

The genes are TRBV6-2 or TRBV6-3 and TRBJ1-1, with a weak D call TRBD1 (5 bases). Germline loops: CDR1 MNHEY, CDR2 SVGEGT. CDR3 length: 15 residues. V was shortened by 5 bases and J by 0 bases, with 13 bases between the two germline ends. The CDR3 region is CASSDYLGVNTEAFF. The CDR3 nucleotides read TGTGCCAGCAGTGACTATTTGGGGGTGAACACTGAAGCTTTCTTT.

There are a few counts of this clonotype. The J gene is TRBJ1-5, the V gene TRBV19; possible D gene TRBD1, 5 bases. The CDR3 consists of 15 residues. Trimming cost V 5 bases and J 9 bases, with 20 bases left between them. Germline loops: CDR1 LNHDA, CDR2 SQIVND (reference sequence). The CDR3 DNA is TGTGCCAGTAGTGGGGCTCGTTCGGTCGCGGGGCCCCAGCATTTT. Amino acid sequence: CASSGARSVAGPQHF.

This clonotype was seen once. This chain connects TRBV10-2 to TRBJ1-2; D is uncertain. V was clipped by 3 bases and J by 4 bases, with 24 bases between them. Germline assignment: CDR1 WSHSY and CDR2 SAAADI. CDR3 length: 18 residues. This chain's CDR3 is CASSDPYKSTPPSYGYTF. CDR3 bases: TGCGCCAGCAGTGACCCGTATAAGAGTACTCCGCCGTCCTATGGCTACACCTTC.

This rearrangement joins TRBV7-8 to TRBJ2-7; D is undetermined. The V end was cut by 3 bases, the J end by 5 bases, with 8 bases between. CDR3 length equals 12 residues. Germline CDR1 and CDR2: SGHVS and FQNEAQ. The CDR3 spells CASSFLVNEQYF. Written as DNA, the CDR3 is TGTGCCAGCAGCTTCTTGGTAAACGAGCAGTACTTC.

This clonotype was counted a single time. Relative to the germline gene, one junction end is altered; a read error may explain this. The gene calls are TRBV6-1 and TRBJ1-5; tentatively, D is TRBD1 (5 bases). The CDR3 spans 14 residues. The germline CDR1 and CDR2 sequences are MNHNS and SASEGT. Here the CDR3 reads CVSSEARTGPPQHF. The DNA of the CDR3 is TGTGTCAGCAGTGAAGCGAGAACAGGTCCCCCCCAGCATTTT.

The V and J genes are TRBV24-1 and TRBJ2-1, with D perhaps given as TRBD1 or TRBD2 (5 bases each). From germline, CDR1 is KGHDR and CDR2 SFDVKD. The CDR3 contains 15 residues. Deletions cut 5 bases from V and 8 bases from J, with 18 bases between. In nucleotides, the CDR3 is TGTGCCACCAGTGCGCCGGGACGAAAGAGGGATGAGCAGTTCTTC. Amino acid sequence: CATSAPGRKRDEQFF.

The rearrangement links TRBV4-1 to TRBJ2-7; D possibly corresponds to TRBD2 (6 bases). V was pared by 4 bases and J by 1 base, with 17 bases between. Germline lookup yields CDR1 MGHRA and CDR2 YSYEKL. The CDR3 has 16 residues. The CDR3 DNA sequence: TGCGCCAGCAGCCCCACTCCCGGGGGTCTTTCCTACGAGCAGTACTTC. This gives the protein CASSPTPGGLSYEQYF.

The chain employs TRBV3-1 and TRBJ2-7; D is tentatively TRBD1 or TRBD2 (5 bases each). This CDR3 spans 15 amino acids. Deletions cut 6 bases from V and 5 bases from J, with 20 bases between. The germline V gene encodes CDR1 LGHDT and CDR2 YNNKEL (reference sequence). CDR3 residues: CASSTGWGPGDEQYF. The CDR3 bases are TGTGCCAGCAGTACCGGGTGGGGACCGGGTGACGAGCAGTACTTC.

This chain connects TRBV12-3 or TRBV12-4 to TRBJ2-3; D may be TRBD1 or TRBD2 (6 bases each). V lost 6 bases to trimming and J lost 4 bases, with 14 bases between them. This CDR3 has 14 residues. The CDR3 DNA reads TGTGCCAGCAGCCTCGGGGGCCCAGCAGATACGCAGTATTTT. Its translation: CASSLGGPADTQYF.

This clonotype was recorded at least ten times. The genes are TRBV7-9 and TRBJ1-3; tentative D call: TRBD1 (6 bases). Germline CDR1 SEHNR, CDR2 FQNEAQ (reference sequence). The V end was cut by 3 bases, the J end by 3 bases, with 9 bases between. The CDR3 covers 14 residues. The CDR3 sequence: CASSLGQNGNTIYF. CDR3 in DNA: TGTGCCAGCAGCTTGGGACAAAATGGAAACACCATATATTTT.

The table lists this clonotype with a few counts. The V call is TRBV19, the J call TRBJ1-2; tentatively, D is TRBD1 (6 bases). Trimming left V 7 bases short and J 2 bases short, with 11 bases between. The CDR3 is made up of 13 amino acids. Germline CDR1 reads LNHDA; CDR2 reads SQIVND (reference sequence). The CDR3 here is CASTRGGNYGYTF. The CDR3 DNA is TGTGCCAGTACCCGAGGGGGGAACTATGGCTACACCTTC.

CDR3 in amino acids: CASSYWGPQGYTF. The CDR3 coding sequence is TGTGCCAGCAGTTACTGGGGCCCCCAGGGCTACACCTTC. The V gene is TRBV6-5, the J gene TRBJ1-2, with D possibly TRBD1 on 5 matching bases. Trimming removed 1 base from V and 8 bases from J, with 11 bases in between. This CDR3 is 13 amino acids long. Per the germline V gene, CDR1 is MNHEY and CDR2 is SVGAGI.

This clonotype was seen a few times. The J gene is TRBJ2-7, the V gene TRBV28; D perhaps matches TRBD2 (5 bases). Germline V gives CDR1 MDHEN, CDR2 SYDVKM. Trimming pared 3 bases from V and 4 bases from J, leaving 22 bases between. CDR3 length: 17 amino acids. CDR3 loop: CASSLLRGAAAEYEQYV. CDR3 DNA: TGTGCCAGCAGTTTGCTCCGGGGAGCGGCCGCAGAATACGAGCAGTACGTC.

The chain links TRBV11-2 to TRBJ2-5; tentatively, D is TRBD1 (5 bases). The CDR3 loop spans 13 amino acids. Germline V CDR1 and CDR2: SGHAT, FQNNGV. V lost 5 bases, J lost 5 bases, and 12 bases lay in between. The CDR3 spells CASSPGPAETQYF. CDR3 in DNA: TGTGCCAGCAGCCCAGGGCCTGCGGAGACCCAGTACTTC.